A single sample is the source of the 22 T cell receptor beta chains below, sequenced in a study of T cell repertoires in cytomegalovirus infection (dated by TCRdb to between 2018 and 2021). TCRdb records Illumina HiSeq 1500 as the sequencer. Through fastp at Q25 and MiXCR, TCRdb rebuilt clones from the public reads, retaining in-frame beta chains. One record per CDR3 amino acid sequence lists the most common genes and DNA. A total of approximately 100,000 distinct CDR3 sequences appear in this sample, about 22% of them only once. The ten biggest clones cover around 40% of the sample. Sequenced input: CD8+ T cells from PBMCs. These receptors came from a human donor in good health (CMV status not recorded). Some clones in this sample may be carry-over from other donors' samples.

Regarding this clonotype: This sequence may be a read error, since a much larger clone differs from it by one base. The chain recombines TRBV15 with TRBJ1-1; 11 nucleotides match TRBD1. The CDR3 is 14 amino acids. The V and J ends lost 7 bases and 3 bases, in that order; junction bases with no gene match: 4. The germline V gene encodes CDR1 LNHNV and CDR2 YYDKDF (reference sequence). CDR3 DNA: TGTGCCACCAACAGGGGACAGGGGGACACTGAAGCTTTCTTT. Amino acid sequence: CATNRGQGDTEAFF.

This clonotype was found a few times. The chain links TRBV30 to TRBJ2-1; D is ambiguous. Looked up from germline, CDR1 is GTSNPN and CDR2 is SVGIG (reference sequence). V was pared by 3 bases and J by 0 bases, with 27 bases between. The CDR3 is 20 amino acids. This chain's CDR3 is CAWSPGPGPRTMSSYNEQFF. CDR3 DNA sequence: TGTGCCTGGAGCCCCGGCCCAGGTCCCCGGACCATGAGCTCCTACAATGAGCAGTTCTTC.

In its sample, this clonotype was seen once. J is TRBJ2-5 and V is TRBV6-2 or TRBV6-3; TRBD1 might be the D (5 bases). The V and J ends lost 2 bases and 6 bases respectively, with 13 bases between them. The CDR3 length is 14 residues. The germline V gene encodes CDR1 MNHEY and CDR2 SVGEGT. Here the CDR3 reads CASSYAGYWKTQYF. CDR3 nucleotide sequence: TGTGCCAGCAGTTACGCAGGGTATTGGAAGACCCAGTACTTC.

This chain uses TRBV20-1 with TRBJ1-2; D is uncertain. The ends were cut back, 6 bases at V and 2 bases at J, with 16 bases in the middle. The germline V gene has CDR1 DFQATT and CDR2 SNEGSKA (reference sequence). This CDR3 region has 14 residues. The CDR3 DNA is TGCAGTGCCCCGGTTGGGCAGGCGAACTATGGCTACACCTTC. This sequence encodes CSAPVGQANYGYTF.

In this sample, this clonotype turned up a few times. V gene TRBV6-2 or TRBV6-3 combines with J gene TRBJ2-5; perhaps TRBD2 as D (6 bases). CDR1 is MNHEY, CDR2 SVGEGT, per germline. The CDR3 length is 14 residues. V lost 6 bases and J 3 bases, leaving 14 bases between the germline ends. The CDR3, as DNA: TGTGCCAGCAGACGCGGGATGGTCGAAGAGACCCAGTACTTC. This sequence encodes CASRRGMVEETQYF.

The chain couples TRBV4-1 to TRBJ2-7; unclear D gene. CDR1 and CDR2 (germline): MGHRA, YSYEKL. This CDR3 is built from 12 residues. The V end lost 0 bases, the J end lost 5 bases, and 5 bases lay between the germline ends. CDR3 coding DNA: TGCGCCAGCAGCCAAGATCTTCACGAGCAGTACTTC. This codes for CASSQDLHEQYF.

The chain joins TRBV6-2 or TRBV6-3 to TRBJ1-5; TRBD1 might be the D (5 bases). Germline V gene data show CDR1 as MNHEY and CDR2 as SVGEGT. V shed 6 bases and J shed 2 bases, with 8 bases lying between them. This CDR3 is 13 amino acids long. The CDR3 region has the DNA TGTGCCAGCAGATCGGGGCGCAATCAGCCCCAGCATTTT. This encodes CASRSGRNQPQHF.

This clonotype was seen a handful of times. The CDR3 coding sequence is TGTGCCACTCAAGGCGGGAGGCGGGCAGATACGCAGTATTTT. It translates to CATQGGRRADTQYF. The chain has TRBV6-1 and TRBJ2-3; the match to TRBD2 covers 8 bases. Germline CDR1 MNHNS, CDR2 SASEGT. The CDR3 loop spans 14 amino acids. With V trimmed by 10 bases and J by 4 bases, 10 bases remained unmatched.

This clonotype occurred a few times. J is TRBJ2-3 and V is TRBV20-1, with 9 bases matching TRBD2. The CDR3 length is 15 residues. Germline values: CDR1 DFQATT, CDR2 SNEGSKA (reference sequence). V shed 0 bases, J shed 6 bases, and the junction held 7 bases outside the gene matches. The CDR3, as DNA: TGCAGTGCTAGAGAAAGGCTAGCGGGGCTGGATACGCAGTATTTT. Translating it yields CSARERLAGLDTQYF.

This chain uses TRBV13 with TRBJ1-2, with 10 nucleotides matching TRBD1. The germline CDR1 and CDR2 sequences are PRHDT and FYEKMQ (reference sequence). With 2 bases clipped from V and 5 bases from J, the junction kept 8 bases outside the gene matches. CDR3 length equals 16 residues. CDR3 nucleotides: TGTGCCAGCAGCTTATGGACAGGGGGGGCGAGGTATGGCTACACCTTC. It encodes CASSLWTGGARYGYTF.

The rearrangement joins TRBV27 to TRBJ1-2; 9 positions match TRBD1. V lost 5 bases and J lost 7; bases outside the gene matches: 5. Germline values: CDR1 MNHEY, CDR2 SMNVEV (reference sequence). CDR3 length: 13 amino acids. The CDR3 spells CASSHRDRVGYTF. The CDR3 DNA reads TGTGCCAGCAGTCACCGGGACAGGGTTGGCTACACCTTC.

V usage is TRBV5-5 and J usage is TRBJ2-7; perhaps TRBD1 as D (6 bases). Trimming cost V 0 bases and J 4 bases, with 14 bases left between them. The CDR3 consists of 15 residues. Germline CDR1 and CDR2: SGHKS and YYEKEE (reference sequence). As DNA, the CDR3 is TGTGCCAGCAGCTTGGAAGGGGGTACTCCGTACGAGCAGTACTTC. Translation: CASSLEGGTPYEQYF.

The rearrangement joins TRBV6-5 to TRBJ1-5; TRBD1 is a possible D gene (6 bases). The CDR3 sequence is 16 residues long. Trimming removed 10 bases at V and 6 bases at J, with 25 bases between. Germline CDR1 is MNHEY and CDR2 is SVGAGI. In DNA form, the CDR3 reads TGTGCCACCAGGGACAAGTCAACCATTTGGGGTCAGCCCCAGCATTTT. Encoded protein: CATRDKSTIWGQPQHF.

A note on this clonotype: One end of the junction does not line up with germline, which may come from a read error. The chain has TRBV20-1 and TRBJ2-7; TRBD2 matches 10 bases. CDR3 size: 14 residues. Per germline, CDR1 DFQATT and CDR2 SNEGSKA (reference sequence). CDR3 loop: CSPRKREGLYEQYF. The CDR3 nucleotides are TGCAGTCCTAGAAAGCGGGAGGGCCTATACGAGCAGTACTTC.

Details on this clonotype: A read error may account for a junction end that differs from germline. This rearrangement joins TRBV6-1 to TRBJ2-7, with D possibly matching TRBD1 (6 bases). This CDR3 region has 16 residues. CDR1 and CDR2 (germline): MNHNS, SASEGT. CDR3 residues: CASREVPQGPSYEQYF. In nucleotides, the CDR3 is TGTGCCAGCAGGGAAGTTCCTCAGGGGCCGTCCTACGAGCAGTACTTC.

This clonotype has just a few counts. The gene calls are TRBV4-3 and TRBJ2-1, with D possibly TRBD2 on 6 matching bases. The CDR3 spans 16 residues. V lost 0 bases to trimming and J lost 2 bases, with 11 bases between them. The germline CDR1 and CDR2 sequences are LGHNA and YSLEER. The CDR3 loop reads CASSQDMRGTYNEQFF. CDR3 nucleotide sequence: TGCGCCAGCAGCCAAGATATGCGGGGCACCTACAATGAGCAGTTCTTC.

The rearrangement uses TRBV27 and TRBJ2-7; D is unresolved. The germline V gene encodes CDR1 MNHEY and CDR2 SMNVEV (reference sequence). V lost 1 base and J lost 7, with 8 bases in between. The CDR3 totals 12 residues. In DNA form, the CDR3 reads TGTGCCAGCAGTTTATACCCCAATGAGCAGTACTTC. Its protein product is CASSLYPNEQYF.

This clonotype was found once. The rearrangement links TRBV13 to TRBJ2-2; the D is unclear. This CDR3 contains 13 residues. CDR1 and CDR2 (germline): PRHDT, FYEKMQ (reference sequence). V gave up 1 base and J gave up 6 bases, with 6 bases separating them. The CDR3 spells CASSLARSGELFF. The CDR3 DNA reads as TGTGCCAGCAGCTTAGCCCGATCCGGGGAGCTGTTTTTT. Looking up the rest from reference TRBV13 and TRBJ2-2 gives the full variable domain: AAGVIQSPRHLIKEKRETATLKCYPIPRHDTVYWYQQGPGQDPQFLISFYEKMQSDKGSIPDRFSAQQFSDYHSELNMSSLELGDSALYFCASSLARSGELFFGEGSRLTVL.

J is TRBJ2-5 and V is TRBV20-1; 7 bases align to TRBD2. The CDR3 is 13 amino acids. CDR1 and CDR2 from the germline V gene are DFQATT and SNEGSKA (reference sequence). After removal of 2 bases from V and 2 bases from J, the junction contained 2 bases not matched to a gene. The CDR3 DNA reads TGCAGTGCTAGACTAGCGGATCAAGAGACCCAGTACTTC. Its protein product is CSARLADQETQYF.

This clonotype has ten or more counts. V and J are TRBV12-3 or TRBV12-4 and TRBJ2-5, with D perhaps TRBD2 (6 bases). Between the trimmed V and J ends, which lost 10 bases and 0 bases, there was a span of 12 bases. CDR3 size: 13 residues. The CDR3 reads CAIHGGNQETQYF. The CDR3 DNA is TGTGCCATTCACGGGGGAAACCAAGAGACCCAGTACTTC.

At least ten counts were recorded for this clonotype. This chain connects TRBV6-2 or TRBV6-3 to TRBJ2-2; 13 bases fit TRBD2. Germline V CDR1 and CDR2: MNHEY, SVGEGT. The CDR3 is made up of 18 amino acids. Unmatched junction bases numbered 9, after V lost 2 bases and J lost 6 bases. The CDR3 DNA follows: TGTGCCAGCAGTTACACTAGCGGGGGGGCGACGAGATCCGGGGAGCTGTTTTTT. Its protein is CASSYTSGGATRSGELFF.

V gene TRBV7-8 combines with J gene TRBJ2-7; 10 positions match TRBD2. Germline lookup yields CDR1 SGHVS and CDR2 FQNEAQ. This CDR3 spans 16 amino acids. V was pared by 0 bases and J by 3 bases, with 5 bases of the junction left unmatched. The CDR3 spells CASSLAGLAANYEQYF. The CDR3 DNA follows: TGTGCCAGCAGCTTAGCAGGACTAGCGGCAAACTACGAGCAGTACTTC.